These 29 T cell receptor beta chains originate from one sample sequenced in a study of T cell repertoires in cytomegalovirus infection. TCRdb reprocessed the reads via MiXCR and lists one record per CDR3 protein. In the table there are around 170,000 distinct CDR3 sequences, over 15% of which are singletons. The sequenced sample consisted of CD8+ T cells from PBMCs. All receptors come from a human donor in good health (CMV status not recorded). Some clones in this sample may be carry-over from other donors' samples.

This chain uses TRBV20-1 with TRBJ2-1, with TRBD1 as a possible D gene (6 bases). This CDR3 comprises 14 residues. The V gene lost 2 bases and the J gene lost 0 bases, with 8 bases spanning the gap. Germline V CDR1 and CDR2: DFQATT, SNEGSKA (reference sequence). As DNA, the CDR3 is TGCAGTGCTAGAAACAGGGCCTCCTACAATGAGCAGTTCTTC. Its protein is CSARNRASYNEQFF.

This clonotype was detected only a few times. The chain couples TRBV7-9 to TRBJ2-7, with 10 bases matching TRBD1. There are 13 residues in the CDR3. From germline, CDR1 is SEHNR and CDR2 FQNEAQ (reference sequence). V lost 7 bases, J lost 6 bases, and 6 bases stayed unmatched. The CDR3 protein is CASTWGTGVEQYF. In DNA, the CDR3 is TGTGCCAGCACCTGGGGGACAGGGGTCGAGCAGTACTTC.

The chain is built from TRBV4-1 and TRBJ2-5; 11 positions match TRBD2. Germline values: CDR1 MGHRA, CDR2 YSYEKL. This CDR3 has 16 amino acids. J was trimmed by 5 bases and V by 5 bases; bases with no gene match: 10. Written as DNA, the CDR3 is TGCGCCAGCAGCACCAAACTAGCGGGGGCTGCGGAGACCCAGTACTTC. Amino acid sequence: CASSTKLAGAAETQYF.

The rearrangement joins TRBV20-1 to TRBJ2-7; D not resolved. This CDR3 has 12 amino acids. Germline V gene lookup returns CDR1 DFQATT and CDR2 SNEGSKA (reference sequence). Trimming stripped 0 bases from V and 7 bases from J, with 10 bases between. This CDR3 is CSARDVRVEQYF. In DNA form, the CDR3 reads TGCAGTGCTAGAGACGTAAGGGTTGAGCAGTACTTC.

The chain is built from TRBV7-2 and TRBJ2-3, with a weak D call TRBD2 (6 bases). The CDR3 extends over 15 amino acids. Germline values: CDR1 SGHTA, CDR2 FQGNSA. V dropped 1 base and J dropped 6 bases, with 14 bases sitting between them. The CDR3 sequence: CASSLVGGALDTQYF. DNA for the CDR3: TGTGCCAGCAGCTTAGTGGGCGGGGCCTTGGATACGCAGTATTTT.

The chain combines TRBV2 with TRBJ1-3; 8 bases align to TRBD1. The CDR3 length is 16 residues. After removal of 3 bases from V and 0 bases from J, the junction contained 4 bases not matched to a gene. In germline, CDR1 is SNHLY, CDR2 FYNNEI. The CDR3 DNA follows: TGTGCCAGCAGTGATCCAGGACAGGGCTCTGGAAACACCATATATTTT. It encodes CASSDPGQGSGNTIYF.

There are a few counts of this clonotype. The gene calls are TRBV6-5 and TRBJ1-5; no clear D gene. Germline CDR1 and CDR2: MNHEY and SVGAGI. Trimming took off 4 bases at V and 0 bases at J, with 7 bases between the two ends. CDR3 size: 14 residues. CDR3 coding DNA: TGTGCCAGCAGTTCATCTCTTAGCAATCAGCCCCAGCATTTT. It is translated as CASSSSLSNQPQHF.

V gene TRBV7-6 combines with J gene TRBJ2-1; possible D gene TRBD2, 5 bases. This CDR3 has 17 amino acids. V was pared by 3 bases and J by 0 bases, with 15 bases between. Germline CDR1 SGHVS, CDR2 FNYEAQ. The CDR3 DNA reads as TGTGCCAGCAGCTTGGACGCGGGTGGCAGCTCCTACAATGAGCAGTTCTTC. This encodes CASSLDAGGSSYNEQFF. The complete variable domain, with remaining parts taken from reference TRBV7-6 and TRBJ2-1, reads GAGVSQSPRYKVTKRGQDVALRCDPISGHVSLYWYRQALGQGPEFLTYFNYEAQQDKSGLPNDRFSAERPEGSISTLTIQRTEQRDSAMYRCASSLDAGGSSYNEQFFGPGTRLTVL.

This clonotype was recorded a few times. The CDR3 DNA follows: TGTGCCTCCTGTTGGGGCGCAGATACGCAGTATTTT. This encodes CASCWGADTQYF. The chain is built from TRBV12-3 or TRBV12-4 and TRBJ2-3, with a possible D match to TRBD1 (5 bases). The CDR3 has 12 residues. The germline V and J ends were trimmed by 11 bases and 4 bases, with 13 bases remaining between them.

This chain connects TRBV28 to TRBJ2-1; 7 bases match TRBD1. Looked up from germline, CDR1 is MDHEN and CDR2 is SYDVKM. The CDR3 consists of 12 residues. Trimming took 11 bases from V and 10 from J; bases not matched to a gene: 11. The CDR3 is CAAFTPGQEQFF. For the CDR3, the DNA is TGTGCCGCCTTCACCCCGGGACAGGAGCAGTTCTTC.

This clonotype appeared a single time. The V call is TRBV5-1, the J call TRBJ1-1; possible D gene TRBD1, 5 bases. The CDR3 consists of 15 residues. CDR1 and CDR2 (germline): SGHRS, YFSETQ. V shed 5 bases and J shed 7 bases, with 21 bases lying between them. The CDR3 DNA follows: TGCGCCAGCAGTTTTCCGGGACCGGGGGTCGGTGAAGCTTTCTTT. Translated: CASSFPGPGVGEAFF.

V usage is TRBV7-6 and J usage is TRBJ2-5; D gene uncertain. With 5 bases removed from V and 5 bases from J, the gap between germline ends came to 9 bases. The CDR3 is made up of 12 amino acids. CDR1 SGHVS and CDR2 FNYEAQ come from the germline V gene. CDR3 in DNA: TGTGCCAGCAGCCCTACTTGGGAGACCCAGTACTTC. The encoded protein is CASSPTWETQYF.

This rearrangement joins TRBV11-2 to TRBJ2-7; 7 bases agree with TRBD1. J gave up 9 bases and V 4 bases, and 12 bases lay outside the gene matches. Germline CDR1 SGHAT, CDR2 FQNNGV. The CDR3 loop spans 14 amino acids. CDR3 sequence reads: CASSSKDRVQTQYF. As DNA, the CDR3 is TGTGCCAGCAGCTCGAAAGACAGGGTTCAGACGCAGTACTTC.

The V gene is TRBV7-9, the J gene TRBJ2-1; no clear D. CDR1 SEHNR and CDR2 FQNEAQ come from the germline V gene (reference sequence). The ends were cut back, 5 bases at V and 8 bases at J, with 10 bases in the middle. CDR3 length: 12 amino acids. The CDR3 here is CASSLDPDEQFF. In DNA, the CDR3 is TGTGCCAGCAGCCTAGATCCCGATGAGCAGTTCTTC.

This CDR3 is CASSLAGTRGTPLHF. The CDR3 DNA sequence: TGTGCCAGCAGCTTAGCCGGGACTCGAGGGACACCCCTCCACTTT. J is TRBJ1-6 and V is TRBV7-9, with D possibly being TRBD1 (5 bases). Trimming left V 0 bases short and J 11 bases short, with 14 bases between. The V gene's germline CDR1 is SEHNR and CDR2 FQNEAQ (reference sequence). The CDR3 has 15 amino acids.

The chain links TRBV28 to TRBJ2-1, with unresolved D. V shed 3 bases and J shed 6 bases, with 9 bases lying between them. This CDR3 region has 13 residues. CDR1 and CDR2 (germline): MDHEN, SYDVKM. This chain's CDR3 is CASSLVESNEQFF. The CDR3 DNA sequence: TGTGCCAGCAGTTTGGTGGAAAGCAATGAGCAGTTCTTC. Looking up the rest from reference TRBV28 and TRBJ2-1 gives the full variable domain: DVKVTQSSRYLVKRTGEKVFLECVQDMDHENMFWYRQDPGLGLRLIYFSYDVKMKEKGDIPEGYSVSREKKERFSLILESASTNQTSMYLCASSLVESNEQFFGPGTRLTVL.

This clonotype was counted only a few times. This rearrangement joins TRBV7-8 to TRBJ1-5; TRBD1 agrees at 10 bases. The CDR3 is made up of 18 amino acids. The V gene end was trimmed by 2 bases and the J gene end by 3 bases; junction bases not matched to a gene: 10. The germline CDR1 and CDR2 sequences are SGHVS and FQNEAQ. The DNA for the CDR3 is TGTGCCAGCAGCTTAAGACGCTCCGGACAGGGGGACAATCAGCCCCAGCATTTT. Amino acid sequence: CASSLRRSGQGDNQPQHF. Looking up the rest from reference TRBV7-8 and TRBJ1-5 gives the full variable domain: GAGVSQSPRYKVAKRGQDVALRCDPISGHVSLFWYQQALGQGPEFLTYFQNEAQLDKSGLPSDRFFAERPEGSVSTLKIQRTQQEDSAVYLCASSLRRSGQGDNQPQHFGDGTRLSIL.

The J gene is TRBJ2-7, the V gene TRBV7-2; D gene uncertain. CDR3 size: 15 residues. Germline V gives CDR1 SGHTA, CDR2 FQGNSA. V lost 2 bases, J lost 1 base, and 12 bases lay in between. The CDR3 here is CASSLTARVSYEQYF. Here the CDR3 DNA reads TGTGCCAGCAGCTTAACGGCACGGGTTTCCTACGAGCAGTACTTC. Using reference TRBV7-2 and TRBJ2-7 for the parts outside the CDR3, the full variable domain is GAGVSQSPSNKVTEKGKDVELRCDPISGHTALYWYRQSLGQGLEFLIYFQGNSAPDKSGLPSDRFSAERTGGSVSTLTIQRTQQEDSAVYLCASSLTARVSYEQYFGPGTRLTVT.

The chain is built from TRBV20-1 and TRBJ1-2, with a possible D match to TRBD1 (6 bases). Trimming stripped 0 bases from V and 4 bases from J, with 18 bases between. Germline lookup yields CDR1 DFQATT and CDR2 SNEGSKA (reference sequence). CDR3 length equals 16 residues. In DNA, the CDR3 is TGCAGTGCTAGAGATATAGGATGGGGGCAGCTCTATGGCTACACCTTC. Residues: CSARDIGWGQLYGYTF.

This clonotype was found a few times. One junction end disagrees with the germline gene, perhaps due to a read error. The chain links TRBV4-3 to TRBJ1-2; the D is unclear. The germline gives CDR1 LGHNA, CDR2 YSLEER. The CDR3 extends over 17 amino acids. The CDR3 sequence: CASSQYGSQEIHYGYTF. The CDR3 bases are TGCGCCAGTAGCCAATACGGGTCCCAGGAGATACACTATGGCTACACCTTC.

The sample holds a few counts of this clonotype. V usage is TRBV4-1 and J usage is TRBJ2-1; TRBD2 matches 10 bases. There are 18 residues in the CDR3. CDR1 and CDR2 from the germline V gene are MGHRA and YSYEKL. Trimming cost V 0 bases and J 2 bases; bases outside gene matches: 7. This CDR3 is CASSQESLAGGAYNEQFF. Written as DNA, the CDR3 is TGCGCCAGCAGCCAAGAGAGTTTAGCGGGGGGTGCCTACAATGAGCAGTTCTTC.

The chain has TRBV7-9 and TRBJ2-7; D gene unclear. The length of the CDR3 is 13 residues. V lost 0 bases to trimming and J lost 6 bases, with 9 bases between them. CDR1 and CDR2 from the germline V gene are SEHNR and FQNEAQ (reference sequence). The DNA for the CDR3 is TGTGCCAGCAGCTTAGCGGTCCCCCGCGAGCAGTACTTC. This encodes CASSLAVPREQYF.

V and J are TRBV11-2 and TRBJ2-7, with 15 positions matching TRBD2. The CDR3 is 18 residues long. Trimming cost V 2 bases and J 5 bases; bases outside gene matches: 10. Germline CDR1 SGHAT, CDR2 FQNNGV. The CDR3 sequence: CASSLNPGLAGGLDEQYF. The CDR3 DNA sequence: TGTGCCAGCAGCTTAAATCCTGGACTAGCGGGAGGGCTCGACGAGCAGTACTTC.

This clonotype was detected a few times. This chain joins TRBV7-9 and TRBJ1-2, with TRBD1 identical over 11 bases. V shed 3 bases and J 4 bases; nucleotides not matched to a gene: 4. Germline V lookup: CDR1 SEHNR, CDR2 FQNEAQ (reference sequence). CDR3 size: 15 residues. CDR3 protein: CASSFRDRGAYGYTF. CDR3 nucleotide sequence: TGTGCCAGCAGCTTCCGGGACAGGGGGGCCTATGGCTACACCTTC. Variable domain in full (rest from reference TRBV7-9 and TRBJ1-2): DTGVSQNPRHKITKRGQNVTFRCDPISEHNRLYWYRQTLGQGPEFLTYFQNEAQLEKSRLLSDRFSAERPKGSFSTLEIQRTEQGDSAMYLCASSFRDRGAYGYTFGSGTRLTVV.

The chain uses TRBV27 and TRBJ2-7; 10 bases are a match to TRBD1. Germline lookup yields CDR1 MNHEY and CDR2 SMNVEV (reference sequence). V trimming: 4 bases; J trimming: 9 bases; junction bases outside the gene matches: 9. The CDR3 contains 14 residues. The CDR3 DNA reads TGTGCCAGCAGTTCGCCGGGACAGGGGAGGGGGCAGTACTTC. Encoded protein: CASSSPGQGRGQYF.

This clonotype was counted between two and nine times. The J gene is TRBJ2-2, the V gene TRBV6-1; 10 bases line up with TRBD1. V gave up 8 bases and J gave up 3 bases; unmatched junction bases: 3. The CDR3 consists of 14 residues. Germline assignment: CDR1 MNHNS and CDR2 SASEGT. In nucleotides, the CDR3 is TGTGCCAGCCCCGGACAGGGGGACACCGGGGAGCTGTTTTTT. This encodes CASPGQGDTGELFF.

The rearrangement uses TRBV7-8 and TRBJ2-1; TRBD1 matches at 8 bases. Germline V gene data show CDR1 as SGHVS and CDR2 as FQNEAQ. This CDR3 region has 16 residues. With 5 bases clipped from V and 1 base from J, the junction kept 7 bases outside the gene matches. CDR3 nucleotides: TGTGCCAGCAGCCAACCTACAGGGGGATCCTACAATGAGCAGTTCTTC. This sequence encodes CASSQPTGGSYNEQFF.

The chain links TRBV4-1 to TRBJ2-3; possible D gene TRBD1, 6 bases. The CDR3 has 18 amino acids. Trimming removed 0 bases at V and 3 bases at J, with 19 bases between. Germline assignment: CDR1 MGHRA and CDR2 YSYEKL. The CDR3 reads CASSQDRLRGVVTDTQYF. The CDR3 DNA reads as TGCGCCAGCAGCCAAGATCGCCTCAGGGGCGTTGTAACAGATACGCAGTATTTT.

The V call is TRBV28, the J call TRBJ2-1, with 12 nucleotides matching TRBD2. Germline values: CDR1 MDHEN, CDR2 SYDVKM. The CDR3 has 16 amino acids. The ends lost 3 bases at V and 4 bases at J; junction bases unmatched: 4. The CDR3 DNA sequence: TGTGCCAGCAGTTTCGGACTAGCGGGGCTATACAATGAGCAGTTCTTC. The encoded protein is CASSFGLAGLYNEQFF.